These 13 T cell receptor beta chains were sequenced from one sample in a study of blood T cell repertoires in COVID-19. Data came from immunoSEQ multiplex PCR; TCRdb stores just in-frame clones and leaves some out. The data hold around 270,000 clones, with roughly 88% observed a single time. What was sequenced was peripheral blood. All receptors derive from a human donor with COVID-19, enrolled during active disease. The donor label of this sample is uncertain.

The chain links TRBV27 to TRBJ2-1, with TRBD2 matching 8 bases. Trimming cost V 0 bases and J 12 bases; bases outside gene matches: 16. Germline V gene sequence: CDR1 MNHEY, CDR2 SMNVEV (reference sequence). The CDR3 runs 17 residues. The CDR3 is CASSLSMSGFSGNRQFF. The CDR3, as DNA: TGTGCCAGCAGTTTATCGATGAGTGGTTTTAGCGGGAACCGGCAGTTCTTC.

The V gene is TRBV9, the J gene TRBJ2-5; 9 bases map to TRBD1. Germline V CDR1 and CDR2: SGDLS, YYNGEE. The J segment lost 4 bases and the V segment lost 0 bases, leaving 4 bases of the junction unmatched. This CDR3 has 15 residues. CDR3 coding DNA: TGTGCCAGCAGCGTAGGGAACAGGGGGCTAGAGACCCAGTACTTC. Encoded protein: CASSVGNRGLETQYF.

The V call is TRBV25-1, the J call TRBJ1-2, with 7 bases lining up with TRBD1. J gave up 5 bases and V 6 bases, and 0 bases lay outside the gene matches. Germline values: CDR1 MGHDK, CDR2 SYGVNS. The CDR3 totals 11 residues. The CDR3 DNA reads TGTGCCAGCAGACAGGGGTATGGCTACACCTTC. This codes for CASRQGYGYTF.

CDR3 sequence: CASSHSRRGQNTEAFF. As DNA, the CDR3 is TGTGCCAGCAGCCATAGTCGTCGGGGACAGAACACTGAAGCTTTCTTT. The chain couples TRBV3-1 (or the pseudogene TRBV3-2) to TRBJ1-1, with D tentatively TRBD1 (6 bases). This CDR3 has 16 amino acids. Germline-derived CDR1 and CDR2 are LGHDT and YNNKEL (reference sequence). V was pared by 3 bases and J by 1 base, with 15 bases between.

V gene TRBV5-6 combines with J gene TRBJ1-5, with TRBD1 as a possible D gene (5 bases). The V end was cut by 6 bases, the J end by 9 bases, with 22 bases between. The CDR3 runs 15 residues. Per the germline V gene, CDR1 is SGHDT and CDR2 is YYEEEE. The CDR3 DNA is TGTGCCAGCAACTCCGGGGGACCGACTGCAAGGCCCCAGCATTTT. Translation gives CASNSGGPTARPQHF.

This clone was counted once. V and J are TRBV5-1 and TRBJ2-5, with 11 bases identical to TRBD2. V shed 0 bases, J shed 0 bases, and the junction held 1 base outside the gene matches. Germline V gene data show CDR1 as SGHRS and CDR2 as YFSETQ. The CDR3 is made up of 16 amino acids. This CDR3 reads CASSLGTSGYQETQYF. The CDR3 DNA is TGCGCCAGCAGCTTGGGGACTAGCGGGTACCAAGAGACCCAGTACTTC.

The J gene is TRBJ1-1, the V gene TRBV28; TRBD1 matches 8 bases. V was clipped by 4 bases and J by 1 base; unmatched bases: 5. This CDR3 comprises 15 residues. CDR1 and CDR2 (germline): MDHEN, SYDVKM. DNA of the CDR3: TGTGCCAGCAGTTATACAGGGGGACCGAACACTGAAGCTTTCTTT. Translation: CASSYTGGPNTEAFF. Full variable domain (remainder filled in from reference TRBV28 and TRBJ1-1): DVKVTQSSRYLVKRTGEKVFLECVQDMDHENMFWYRQDPGLGLRLIYFSYDVKMKEKGDIPEGYSVSREKKERFSLILESASTNQTSMYLCASSYTGGPNTEAFFGQGTRLTVV.

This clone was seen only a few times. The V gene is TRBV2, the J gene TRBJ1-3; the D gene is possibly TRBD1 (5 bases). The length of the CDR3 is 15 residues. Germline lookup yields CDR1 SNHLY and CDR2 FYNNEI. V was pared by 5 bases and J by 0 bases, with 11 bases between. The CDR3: CASSWGPFSGNTIYF. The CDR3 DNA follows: TGTGCCAGCAGTTGGGGCCCATTCTCTGGAAACACCATATATTTT. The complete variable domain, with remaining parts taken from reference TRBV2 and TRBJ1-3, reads EPEVTQTPSHQVTQMGQEVILRCVPISNHLYFYWYRQILGQKVEFLVSFYNNEISEKSEIFDDQFSVERPDGSNFTLKIRSTKLEDSAMYFCASSWGPFSGNTIYFGEGSWLTVV.

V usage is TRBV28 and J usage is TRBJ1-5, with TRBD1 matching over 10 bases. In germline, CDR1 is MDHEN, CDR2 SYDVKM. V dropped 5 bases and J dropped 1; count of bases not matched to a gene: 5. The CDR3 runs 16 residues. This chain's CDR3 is CASSPGQGYSNQPQHF. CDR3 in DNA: TGTGCCAGCAGTCCGGGACAGGGGTACAGCAATCAGCCCCAGCATTTT.

CDR3 bases: TGTGCCAGTACCCTGCCGGGACAGGGGGATTCACCCCTCCACTTT. Encoded protein: CASTLPGQGDSPLHF. The chain is built from TRBV19 and TRBJ1-6; 11 nucleotides align to TRBD1. Germline V gene lookup returns CDR1 LNHDA and CDR2 SQIVND (reference sequence). This CDR3 has 15 amino acids. The V gene end was trimmed by 7 bases and the J gene end by 8 bases; junction bases not matched to a gene: 7.

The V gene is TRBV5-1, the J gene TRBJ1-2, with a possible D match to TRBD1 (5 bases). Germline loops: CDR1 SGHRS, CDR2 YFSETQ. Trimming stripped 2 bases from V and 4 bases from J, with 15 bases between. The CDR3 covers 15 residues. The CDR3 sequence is CASSFNGGESYGYTF. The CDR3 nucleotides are TGCGCCAGCAGCTTCAATGGGGGGGAATCCTATGGCTACACCTTC.

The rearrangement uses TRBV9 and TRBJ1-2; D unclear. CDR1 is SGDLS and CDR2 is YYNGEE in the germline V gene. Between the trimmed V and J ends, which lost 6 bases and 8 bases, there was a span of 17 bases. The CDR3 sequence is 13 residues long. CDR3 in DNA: TGTGCCAGCAAAGGGCAAGCGGCGAGGGGCTACACCTTC. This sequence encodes CASKGQAARGYTF.

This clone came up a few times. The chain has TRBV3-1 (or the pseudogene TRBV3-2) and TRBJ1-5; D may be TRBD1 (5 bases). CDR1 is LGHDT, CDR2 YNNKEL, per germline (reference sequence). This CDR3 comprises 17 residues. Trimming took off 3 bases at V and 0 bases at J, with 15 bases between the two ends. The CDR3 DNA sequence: TGTGCCAGCAGCCAGAATCCCGGGGGGAGTAGCAATCAGCCCCAGCATTTT. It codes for CASSQNPGGSSNQPQHF.